Listed here is a single T cell receptor beta chain. The record originates from a study of Ad26.COV2.S vaccination and SARS-CoV-2 variants. CDR3 length: 14 amino acids. Germline V gives CDR1 LGHDT, CDR2 YNNKEL (reference sequence). V shed 5 bases, J shed 8 bases, and the junction held 8 bases outside the gene matches. Treatment specified: over 15 received Ad26.COV2.S at low or high dose, single or two shots; about 5 received placebo; per-sample allocation not given. Each sample was drawn 63 days after the first injection (of vaccine or placebo). Here immunoSEQ multiplex PCR was the method, and the copy in TCRdb shows in-frame clones only, minus some. There are some 320,000 clones in the sample; about 82% occur only once, and 2.1% lies in the top ten.

The source was peripheral blood, collected in a trial of Ad26.COV2.S vaccine versus placebo. The receptor's source is a person aged 18-65 years who received the Ad26.COV2.S COVID-19 vaccine or a placebo. The genes are TRBV3-1 (or the pseudogene TRBV3-2) and TRBJ1-2, with TRBD1 matching over 10 bases. DNA of the CDR3: TGTGCCAGCAGCGTCCGGGGACAGGGGAGAGGCTACACCTTC. Protein sequence: CASSVRGQGRGYTF.